These T cell receptor beta chains were read from a single sample in a study of T cells in localized non-small cell lung cancer. TCRdb keeps only in-frame clones here, not all; method: immunoSEQ multiplex PCR. The data hold around 1,800 clones, with around 24% observed a single time. The input for sequencing was normal lung tissue next to the tumor, taken before any cancer treatment. The source of these receptors is an older male donor with stage II squamous cell lung carcinoma. Each CDR3 is given with its conserved first and last residue. Fields, in order: D gene, V gene, J gene, clone size, CDR3 DNA, CDR3 protein. The D gene is left open where the match is weak. The size of a clone is reported for some rows only, either as once, few or many, or as a class for expanded clones.

D gene: TRBD2; V gene: TRBV11-3; J gene: TRBJ2-7; clone size: NA; CDR3 DNA: TGTGCCAGCAGCCAGGACGGGACTAGCCTGAGGGAGCAGTACTTC; CDR3 protein: CASSQDGTSLREQYF
D gene: NA; V gene: TRBV7-5; J gene: TRBJ2-4; clone size: few; CDR3 DNA: TGTGCCAGCAGCTTGTACCAGGCGTCGGACATTCAGTACTTC; CDR3 protein: CASSLYQASDIQYF
D gene: NA; V gene: TRBV19; J gene: TRBJ2-2; clone size: NA; CDR3 DNA: TGTGCCAGTAGTATAGATCGGGGCGGGGGCGGCACCGGGGAGCTGTTTTTT; CDR3 protein: CASSIDRGGGGTGELFF
D gene: TRBD1; V gene: TRBV9; J gene: TRBJ1-1; clone size: medium-sized; CDR3 DNA: TGTGCCAGCAGCGCCTCAGGGGGGGACACTGAAGCTTTCTTT; CDR3 protein: CASSASGGDTEAFF
D gene: TRBD1; V gene: TRBV10-3; J gene: TRBJ2-4; clone size: few; CDR3 DNA: TGTGCCAGCAGTGAGTACGGGACAGGGGGCTTTCCGGACATTCAGTACTTC; CDR3 protein: CASSEYGTGGFPDIQYF
D gene: NA; V gene: TRBV30; J gene: TRBJ1-4; clone size: NA; CDR3 DNA: TGTGCCTGGACGGCGGGGGCTAATGAAAAACTGTTTTTT; CDR3 protein: CAWTAGANEKLFF
D gene: NA; V gene: TRBV19; J gene: TRBJ2-7; clone size: NA; CDR3 DNA: TGTGCCAGTAGTATGGGGACACTCGCCTACGAGCAGTACTTC; CDR3 protein: CASSMGTLAYEQYF
D gene: TRBD1; V gene: TRBV6-8; J gene: TRBJ1-4; clone size: few; CDR3 DNA: TGTGCCAGCAGCCAAGGGGGCCGAGCTAATGAAAAACTGTTTTTT; CDR3 protein: CASSQGGRANEKLFF
D gene: NA; V gene: TRBV12-5; J gene: TRBJ1-2; clone size: few; CDR3 DNA: TGTGCCAGCGGGGAGGGGAGCTATGGCTACACCTTC; CDR3 protein: CASGEGSYGYTF
D gene: TRBD2; V gene: TRBV14; J gene: TRBJ2-1; clone size: NA; CDR3 DNA: TGTGCCAGCAGCTCGATACTAGCGGGAGGAGGCAATGAGCAGTTCTTC; CDR3 protein: CASSSILAGGGNEQFF
D gene: NA; V gene: TRBV19; J gene: TRBJ2-2; clone size: once; CDR3 DNA: TGTGCCAGTAGTATGGTACAGGCCACCGGGGAGCTGTTTTTT; CDR3 protein: CASSMVQATGELFF
D gene: TRBD1; V gene: TRBV6-8; J gene: TRBJ1-1; clone size: few; CDR3 DNA: TGTGCCAGCAGTAAGACAGGGGAAAACACTGAAGCTTTCTTT; CDR3 protein: CASSKTGENTEAFF
D gene: NA; V gene: TRBV23-1; J gene: TRBJ2-1; clone size: few; CDR3 DNA: TGCGCCAGCAGCTTTGCGGAATTTGGCGAGCAGTTCTTC; CDR3 protein: CASSFAEFGEQFF
D gene: NA; V gene: TRBV14; J gene: TRBJ1-1; clone size: few; CDR3 DNA: TGTGCCAGCAGCCGAGACACAGGGCCGAACACTGAAGCTTTCTTT; CDR3 protein: CASSRDTGPNTEAFF
D gene: TRBD2; V gene: TRBV6-8; J gene: TRBJ2-3; clone size: few; CDR3 DNA: TGTGCCAGCAGTTCAAAGGGGCCTCCTACTGGGACTAGCGGGGCAGATACGCAGTATTTT; CDR3 protein: CASSSKGPPTGTSGADTQYF
D gene: NA; V gene: TRBV9; J gene: TRBJ1-1; clone size: NA; CDR3 DNA: TGTGCCAGCAGCCAACACCAGAACACTGAAGCTTTCTTT; CDR3 protein: CASSQHQNTEAFF
D gene: TRBD1; V gene: TRBV11-3; J gene: TRBJ1-1; clone size: medium-sized; CDR3 DNA: TGTGCCAGCAGCCCACCGACAGGGGTGAACACTGAAGCTTTCTTT; CDR3 protein: CASSPPTGVNTEAFF
D gene: NA; V gene: TRBV2; J gene: TRBJ1-5; clone size: NA; CDR3 DNA: TGTGCCAGCAGTGAAGTAGTTAGTCAGCCCCAGCATTTT; CDR3 protein: CASSEVVSQPQHF
D gene: NA; V gene: TRBV6-8; J gene: TRBJ2-6; clone size: NA; CDR3 DNA: TGTGCCAGCAGTCGTACAACTTCTGGGGCCAACGTCCTGACTTTC; CDR3 protein: CASSRTTSGANVLTF
D gene: TRBD2; V gene: TRBV19; J gene: TRBJ2-3; clone size: NA; CDR3 DNA: TGTGCCAGTAGTCCAGCGGGGGCTGTATTCGGCACAGATACGCAGTATTTT; CDR3 protein: CASSPAGAVFGTDTQYF
D gene: TRBD2; V gene: TRBV9; J gene: TRBJ2-7; clone size: medium-sized; CDR3 DNA: TGTGCCAGCACCCCCCCACGGGGGGGAGGCGAGCAGTACTTC; CDR3 protein: CASTPPRGGGEQYF
D gene: TRBD2; V gene: TRBV29-1; J gene: TRBJ2-1; clone size: NA; CDR3 DNA: TGCAGCGTTGAAGAGTCTAGCGGGAGGGCCTACAATGAGCAGTTCTTC; CDR3 protein: CSVEESSGRAYNEQFF
D gene: NA; V gene: TRBV11-3; J gene: TRBJ2-1; clone size: NA; CDR3 DNA: TGTGCCAGCAGCTTAGTTAGCGGCGAAGGGGAGCAGTTCTTC; CDR3 protein: CASSLVSGEGEQFF
D gene: NA; V gene: TRBV7-2; J gene: TRBJ1-1; clone size: medium-sized; CDR3 DNA: TGTGCCAGCAGCTTTAGGGCGAACACTGAAGCTTTCTTT; CDR3 protein: CASSFRANTEAFF
D gene: TRBD2; V gene: TRBV30; J gene: TRBJ2-3; clone size: few; CDR3 DNA: TGTGCCTGGAGTGACCAAAAGCTAGCGGGGGGCAGGGATACGCAGTATTTT; CDR3 protein: CAWSDQKLAGGRDTQYF
D gene: NA; V gene: TRBV11-3; J gene: TRBJ1-5; clone size: NA; CDR3 DNA: TGTGCCAGCAGCCACCAAGGGGAGAGCAATCAGCCCCAGCATTTT; CDR3 protein: CASSHQGESNQPQHF
D gene: NA; V gene: TRBV7-5; J gene: TRBJ1-5; clone size: few; CDR3 DNA: TGTGCCAGCAGCACTGGGACAGGGGAGATTAGGGCCCAGCATTTT; CDR3 protein: CASSTGTGEIRAQHF